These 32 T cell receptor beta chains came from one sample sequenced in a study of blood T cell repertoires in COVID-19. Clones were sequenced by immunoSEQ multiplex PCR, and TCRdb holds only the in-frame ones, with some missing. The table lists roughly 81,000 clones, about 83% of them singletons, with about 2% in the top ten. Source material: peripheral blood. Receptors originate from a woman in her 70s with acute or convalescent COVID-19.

This CDR3 is CASSAGQATYAEQYF. The CDR3 DNA is TGCGCCAGCAGCGCGGGACAGGCTACCTACGCGGAGCAGTACTTC. The chain links TRBV4-1 to TRBJ2-7, with 8 bases aligning to TRBD1. The CDR3 spans 15 residues. CDR1 and CDR2 (germline): MGHRA, YSYEKL. Losses at the gene ends were 5 bases for V and 7 bases for J; bases not matched to a gene: 13.

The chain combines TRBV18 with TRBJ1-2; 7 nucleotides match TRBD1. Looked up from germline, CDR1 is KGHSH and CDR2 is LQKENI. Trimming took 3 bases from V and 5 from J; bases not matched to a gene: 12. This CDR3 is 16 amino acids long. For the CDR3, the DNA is TGTGCCAGCTCACCGTCGACAGGGTCAGTTCGGTATGGCTACACCTTC. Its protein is CASSPSTGSVRYGYTF.

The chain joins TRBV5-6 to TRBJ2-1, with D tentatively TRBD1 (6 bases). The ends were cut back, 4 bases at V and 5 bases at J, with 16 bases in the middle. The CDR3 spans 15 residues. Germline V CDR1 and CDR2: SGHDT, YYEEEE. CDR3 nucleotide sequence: TGTGCCAGCAGCCCAACAGGGAGAATCAACAATGAGCAGTTCTTC. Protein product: CASSPTGRINNEQFF.

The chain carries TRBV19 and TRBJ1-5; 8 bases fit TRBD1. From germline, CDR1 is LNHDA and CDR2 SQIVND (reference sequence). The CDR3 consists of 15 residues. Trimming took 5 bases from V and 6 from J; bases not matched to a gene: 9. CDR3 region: CASSRAGGTGQPQHF. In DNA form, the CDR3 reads TGTGCCAGTAGTCGGGCAGGGGGCACGGGTCAGCCCCAGCATTTT.

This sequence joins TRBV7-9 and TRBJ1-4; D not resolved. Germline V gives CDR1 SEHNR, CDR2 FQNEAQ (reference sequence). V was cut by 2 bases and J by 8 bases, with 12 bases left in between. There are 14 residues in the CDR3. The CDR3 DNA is TGTGCCAGCAGCTTACAGGCCTCGGGGGAAAAACTGTTTTTT. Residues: CASSLQASGEKLFF.

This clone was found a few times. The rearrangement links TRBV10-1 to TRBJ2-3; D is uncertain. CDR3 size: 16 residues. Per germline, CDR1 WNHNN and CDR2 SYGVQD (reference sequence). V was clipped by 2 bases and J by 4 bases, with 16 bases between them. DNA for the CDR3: TGCGCCAGCAGTGAGAACCCATCCCTACCTGCAGATACGCAGTATTTT. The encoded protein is CASSENPSLPADTQYF.

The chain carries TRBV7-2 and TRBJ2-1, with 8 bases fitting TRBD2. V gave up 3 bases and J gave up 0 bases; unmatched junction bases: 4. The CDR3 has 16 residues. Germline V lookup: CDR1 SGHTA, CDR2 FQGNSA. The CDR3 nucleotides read TGTGCCAGCAGCTTCGACGGGGGGGGCTCCTACAATGAGCAGTTCTTC. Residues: CASSFDGGGSYNEQFF.

CDR3 residues: CASSFNTGTDTQYF. CDR3 sequence (DNA): TGTGCCAGCAGCTTTAATACAGGTACAGATACGCAGTATTTT. The chain is built from TRBV7-9 and TRBJ2-3, with D possibly TRBD1 on 5 matching bases. The V gene's germline CDR1 is SEHNR and CDR2 FQNEAQ (reference sequence). Trimming took 3 bases from V and 3 from J, leaving 10 bases between them. This CDR3 is 14 amino acids long.

In DNA, the CDR3 is TGTGCCAGCTCGTCGGGACAGGGTTACTATGGCTACACCTTC. Protein: CASSSGQGYYGYTF. The chain carries TRBV18 and TRBJ1-2, with 9 bases identical to TRBD1. Germline loops: CDR1 KGHSH, CDR2 LQKENI. The V and J ends lost 6 bases and 3 bases, in that order; junction bases with no gene match: 5. This CDR3 is built from 14 residues. Based on the CDR3 plus reference TRBV18 and TRBJ1-2, the full variable domain is NAGVMQNPRHLVRRRGQEARLRCSPMKGHSHVYWYRQLPEEGLKFMVYLQKENIIDESGMPKERFSAEFPKEGPSILRIQQVVRGDSAAYFCASSSGQGYYGYTFGSGTRLTVV.

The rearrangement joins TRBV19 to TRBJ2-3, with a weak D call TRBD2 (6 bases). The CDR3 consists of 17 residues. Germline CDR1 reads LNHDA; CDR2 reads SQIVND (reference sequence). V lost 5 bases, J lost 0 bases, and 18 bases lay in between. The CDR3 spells CASSLLLGGRSTDTQYF. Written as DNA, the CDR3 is TGTGCCAGTAGTCTTCTCTTGGGGGGAAGAAGCACAGATACGCAGTATTTT.

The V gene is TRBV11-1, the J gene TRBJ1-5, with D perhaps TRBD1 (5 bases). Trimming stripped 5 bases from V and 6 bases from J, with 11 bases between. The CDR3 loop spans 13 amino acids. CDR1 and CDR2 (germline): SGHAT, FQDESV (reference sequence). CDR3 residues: CASSLGRAQPQHF. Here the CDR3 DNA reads TGTGCCAGCAGCCTCGGCAGGGCTCAGCCCCAGCATTTT. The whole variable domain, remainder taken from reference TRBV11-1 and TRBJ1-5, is EAEVAQSPRYKITEKSQAVAFWCDPISGHATLYWYRQILGQGPELLVQFQDESVVDDSQLPKDRFSAERLKGVDSTLKIQPAELGDSAMYLCASSLGRAQPQHFGDGTRLSIL.

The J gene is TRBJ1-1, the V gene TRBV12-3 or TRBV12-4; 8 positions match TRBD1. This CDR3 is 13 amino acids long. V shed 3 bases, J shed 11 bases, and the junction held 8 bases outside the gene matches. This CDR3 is CASSLGQGASAFF. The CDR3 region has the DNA TGTGCCAGCAGTTTGGGGCAGGGGGCGTCTGCTTTCTTT.

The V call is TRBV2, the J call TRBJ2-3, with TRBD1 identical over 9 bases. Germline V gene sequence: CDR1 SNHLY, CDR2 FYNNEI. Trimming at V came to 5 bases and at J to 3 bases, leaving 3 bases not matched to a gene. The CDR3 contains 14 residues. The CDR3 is CASSPGTGTDTQYF. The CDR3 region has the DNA TGTGCCAGCAGTCCCGGGACAGGGACAGATACGCAGTATTTT. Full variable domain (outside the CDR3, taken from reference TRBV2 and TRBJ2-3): EPEVTQTPSHQVTQMGQEVILRCVPISNHLYFYWYRQILGQKVEFLVSFYNNEISEKSEIFDDQFSVERPDGSNFTLKIRSTKLEDSAMYFCASSPGTGTDTQYFGPGTRLTVL.

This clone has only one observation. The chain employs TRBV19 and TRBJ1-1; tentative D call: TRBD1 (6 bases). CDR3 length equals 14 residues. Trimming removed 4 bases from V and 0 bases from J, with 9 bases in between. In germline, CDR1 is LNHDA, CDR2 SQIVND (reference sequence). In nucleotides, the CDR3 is TGTGCCAGTAGTAACAGGGCCATGAACACTGAAGCTTTCTTT. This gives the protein CASSNRAMNTEAFF.

The CDR3 protein is CASSSDSVEAFF. The CDR3 region has the DNA TGTGCCAGCAGCTCGGACAGTGTTGAAGCTTTCTTT. V gene TRBV5-4 combines with J gene TRBJ1-1, with D possibly being TRBD1 (6 bases). V was clipped by 3 bases and J by 7 bases, with 10 bases between them. The CDR3 consists of 12 residues. In germline, CDR1 is SGHNT, CDR2 YYREEE (reference sequence).

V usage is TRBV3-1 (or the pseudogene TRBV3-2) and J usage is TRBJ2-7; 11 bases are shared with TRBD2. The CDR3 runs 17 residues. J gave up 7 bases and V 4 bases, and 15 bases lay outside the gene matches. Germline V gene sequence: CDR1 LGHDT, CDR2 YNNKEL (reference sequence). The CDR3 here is CASSPRNIPLAGVEQYF. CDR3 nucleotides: TGTGCCAGCAGCCCCCGTAATATCCCACTAGCGGGGGTTGAGCAGTACTTC.

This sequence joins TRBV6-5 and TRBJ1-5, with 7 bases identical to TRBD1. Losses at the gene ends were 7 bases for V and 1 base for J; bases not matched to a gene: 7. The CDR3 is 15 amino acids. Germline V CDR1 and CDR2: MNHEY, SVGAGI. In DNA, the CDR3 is TGTGCCAGCAAACGACAGGGTAGGAGCAATCAGCCCCAGCATTTT. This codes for CASKRQGRSNQPQHF.

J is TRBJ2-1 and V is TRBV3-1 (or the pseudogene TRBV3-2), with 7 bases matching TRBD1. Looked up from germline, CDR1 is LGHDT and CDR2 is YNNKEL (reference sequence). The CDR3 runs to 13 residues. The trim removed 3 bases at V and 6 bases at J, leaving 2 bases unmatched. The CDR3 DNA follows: TGTGCCAGCAGCCAGGGGGACAGCAATGAGCAGTTCTTC. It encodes CASSQGDSNEQFF.

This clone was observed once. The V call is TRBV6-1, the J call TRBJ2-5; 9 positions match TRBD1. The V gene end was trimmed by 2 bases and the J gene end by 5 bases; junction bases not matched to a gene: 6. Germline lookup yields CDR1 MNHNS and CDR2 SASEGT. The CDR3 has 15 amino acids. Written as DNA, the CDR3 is TGTGCCAGCAGTGAAACAGACAGGGGGTGGGAGACCCAGTACTTC. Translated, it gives CASSETDRGWETQYF.

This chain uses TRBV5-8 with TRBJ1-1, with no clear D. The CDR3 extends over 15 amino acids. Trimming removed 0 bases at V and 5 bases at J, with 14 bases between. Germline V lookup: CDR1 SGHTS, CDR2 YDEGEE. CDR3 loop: CASSLGIRTSTEAFF. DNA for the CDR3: TGTGCCAGCAGCTTGGGAATCAGGACTAGTACTGAAGCTTTCTTT. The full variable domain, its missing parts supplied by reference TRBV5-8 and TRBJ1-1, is EAGVTQSPTHLIKTRGQQATLRCSPISGHTSVYWYQQALGLGLQFLLWYDEGEERNRGNFPPRFSGRQFPNYSSELNVNALELEDSALYLCASSLGIRTSTEAFFGQGTRLTVV.

CDR3 nucleotide sequence: TGCGCCAGCAGCTTGGGGGCGTTTTTAGAGCTCTCTGAAGCTTTCTTT. Amino acids: CASSLGAFLELSEAFF. The rearrangement links TRBV5-1 to TRBJ1-1; D unresolved. This CDR3 region has 16 residues. V lost 0 bases and J 6 bases, leaving 18 bases between the germline ends. The germline V gene encodes CDR1 SGHRS and CDR2 YFSETQ. The complete variable domain, with remaining parts taken from reference TRBV5-1 and TRBJ1-1, reads KAGVTQTPRYLIKTRGQQVTLSCSPISGHRSVSWYQQTPGQGLQFLFEYFSETQRNKGNFPGRFSGRQFSNSRSEMNVSTLELGDSALYLCASSLGAFLELSEAFFGQGTRLTVV.

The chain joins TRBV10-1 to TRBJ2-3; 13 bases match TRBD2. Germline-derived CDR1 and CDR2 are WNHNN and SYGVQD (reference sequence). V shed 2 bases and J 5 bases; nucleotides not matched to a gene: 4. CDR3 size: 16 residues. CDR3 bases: TGCGCCAGCAGTGAGACTAGCGGGGGGGCCAGAGATACGCAGTATTTT. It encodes CASSETSGGARDTQYF.

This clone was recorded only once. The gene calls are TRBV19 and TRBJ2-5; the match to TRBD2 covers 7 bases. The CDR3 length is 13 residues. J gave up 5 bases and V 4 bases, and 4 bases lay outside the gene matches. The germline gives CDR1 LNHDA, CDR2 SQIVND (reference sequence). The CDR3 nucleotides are TGTGCCAGTAGTAGGGGGGGGACGGAGACCCAGTACTTC. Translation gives CASSRGGTETQYF.

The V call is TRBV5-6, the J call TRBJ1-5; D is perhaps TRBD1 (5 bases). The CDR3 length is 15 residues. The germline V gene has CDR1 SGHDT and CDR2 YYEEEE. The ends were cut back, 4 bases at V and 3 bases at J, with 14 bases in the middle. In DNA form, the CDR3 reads TGTGCCAGCAGCCGGGACGGGGGGACCAATCAGCCCCAGCATTTT. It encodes CASSRDGGTNQPQHF.

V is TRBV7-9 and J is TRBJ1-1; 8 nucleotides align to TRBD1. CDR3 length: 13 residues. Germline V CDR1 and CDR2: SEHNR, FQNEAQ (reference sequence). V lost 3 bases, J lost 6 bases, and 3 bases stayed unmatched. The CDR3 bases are TGTGCCAGCAGCTTTCAGGGGGCGGCTGAAGCTTTCTTT. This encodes CASSFQGAAEAFF.

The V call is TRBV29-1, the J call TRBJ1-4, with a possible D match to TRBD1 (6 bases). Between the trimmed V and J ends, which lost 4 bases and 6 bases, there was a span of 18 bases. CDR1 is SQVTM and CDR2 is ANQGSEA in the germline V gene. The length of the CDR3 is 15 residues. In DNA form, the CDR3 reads TGCAGCGTTGCTGCAGCATGGGGGCTTGATGAAAAACTGTTTTTT. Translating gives CSVAAAWGLDEKLFF.

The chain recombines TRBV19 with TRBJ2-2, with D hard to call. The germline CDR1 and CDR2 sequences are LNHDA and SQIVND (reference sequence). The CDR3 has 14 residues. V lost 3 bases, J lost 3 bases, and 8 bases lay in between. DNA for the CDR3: TGTGCCAGTAGTATCAGTCAGTACACCGGGGAGCTGTTTTTT. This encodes CASSISQYTGELFF.

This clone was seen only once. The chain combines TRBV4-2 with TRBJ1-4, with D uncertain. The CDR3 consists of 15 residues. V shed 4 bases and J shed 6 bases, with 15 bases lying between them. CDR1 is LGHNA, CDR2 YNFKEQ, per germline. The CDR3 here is CASSPPEGRDEKLFF. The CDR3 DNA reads TGTGCCAGCAGCCCCCCTGAAGGGAGGGATGAAAAACTGTTTTTT.

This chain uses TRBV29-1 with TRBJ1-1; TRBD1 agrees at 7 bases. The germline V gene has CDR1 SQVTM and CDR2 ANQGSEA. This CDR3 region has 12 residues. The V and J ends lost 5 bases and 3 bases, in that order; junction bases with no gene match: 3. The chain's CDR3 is CSVSRGDTEAFF. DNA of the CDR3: TGCAGCGTTTCCAGGGGGGACACTGAAGCTTTCTTT.

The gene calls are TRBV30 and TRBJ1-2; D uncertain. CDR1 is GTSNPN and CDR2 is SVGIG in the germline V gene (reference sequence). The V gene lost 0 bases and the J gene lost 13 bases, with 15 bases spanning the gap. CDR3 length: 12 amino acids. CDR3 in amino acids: CAWSVLTEGLTF. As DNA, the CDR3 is TGTGCCTGGAGTGTACTCACAGAAGGCCTCACCTTC.

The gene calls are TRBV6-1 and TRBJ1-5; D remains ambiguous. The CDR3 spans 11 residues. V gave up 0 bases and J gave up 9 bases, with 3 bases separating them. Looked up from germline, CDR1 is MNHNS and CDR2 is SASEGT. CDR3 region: CASSEARPQHF. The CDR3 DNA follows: TGTGCCAGCAGTGAAGCCCGGCCCCAGCATTTT.

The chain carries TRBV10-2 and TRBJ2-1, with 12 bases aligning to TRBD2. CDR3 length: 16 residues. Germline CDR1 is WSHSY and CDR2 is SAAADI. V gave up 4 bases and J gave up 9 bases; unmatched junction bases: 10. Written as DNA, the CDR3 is TGCGCCAGCAGTGGACCCCTAGCGGGGGGGCTGGTTGAGCAGTTCTTC. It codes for CASSGPLAGGLVEQFF.